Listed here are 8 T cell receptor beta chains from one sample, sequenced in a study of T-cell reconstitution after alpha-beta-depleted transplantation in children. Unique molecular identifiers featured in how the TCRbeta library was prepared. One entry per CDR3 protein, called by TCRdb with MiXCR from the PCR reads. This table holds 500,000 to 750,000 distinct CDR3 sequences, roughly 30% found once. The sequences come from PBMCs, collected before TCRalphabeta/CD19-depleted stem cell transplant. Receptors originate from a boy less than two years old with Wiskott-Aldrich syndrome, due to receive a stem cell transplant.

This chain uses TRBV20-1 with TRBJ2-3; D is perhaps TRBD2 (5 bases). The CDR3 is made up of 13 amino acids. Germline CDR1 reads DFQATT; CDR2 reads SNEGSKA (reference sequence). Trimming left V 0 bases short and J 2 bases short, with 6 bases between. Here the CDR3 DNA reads TGCAGTGCTAGAGAAGCGGCCACAGATACGCAGTATTTT. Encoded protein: CSAREAATDTQYF.

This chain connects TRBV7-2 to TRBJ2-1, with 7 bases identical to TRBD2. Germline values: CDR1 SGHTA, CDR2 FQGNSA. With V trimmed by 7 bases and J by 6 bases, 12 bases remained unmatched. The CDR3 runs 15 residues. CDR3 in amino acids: CASNFVTGGGNEQFF. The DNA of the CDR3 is TGTGCCAGCAACTTTGTGACGGGAGGTGGCAATGAGCAGTTCTTC. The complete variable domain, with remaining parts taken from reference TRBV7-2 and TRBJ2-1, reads GAGVSQSPSNKVTEKGKDVELRCDPISGHTALYWYRQSLGQGLEFLIYFQGNSAPDKSGLPSDRFSAERTGGSVSTLTIQRTQQEDSAVYLCASNFVTGGGNEQFFGPGTRLTVL.

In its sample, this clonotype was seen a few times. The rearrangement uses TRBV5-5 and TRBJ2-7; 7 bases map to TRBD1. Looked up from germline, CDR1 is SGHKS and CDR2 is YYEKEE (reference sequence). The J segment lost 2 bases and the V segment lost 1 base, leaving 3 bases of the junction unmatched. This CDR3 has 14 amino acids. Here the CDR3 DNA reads TGTGCCAGCAGCTTGTGGCAGGGGGCCTACGAGCAGTACTTC. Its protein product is CASSLWQGAYEQYF. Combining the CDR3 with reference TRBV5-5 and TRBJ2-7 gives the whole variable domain DAGVTQSPTHLIKTRGQQVTLRCSPISGHKSVSWYQQVLGQGPQFIFQYYEKEERGRGNFPDRFSARQFPNYSSELNVNALLLGDSALYLCASSLWQGAYEQYFGPGTRLTVT.

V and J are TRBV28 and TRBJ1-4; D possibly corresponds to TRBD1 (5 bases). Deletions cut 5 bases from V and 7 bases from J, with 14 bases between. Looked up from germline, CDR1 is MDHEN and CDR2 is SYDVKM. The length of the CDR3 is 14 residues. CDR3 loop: CASSLPGDTEKLFF. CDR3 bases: TGTGCCAGCAGTCTCCCGGGGGATACTGAAAAACTGTTTTTT.

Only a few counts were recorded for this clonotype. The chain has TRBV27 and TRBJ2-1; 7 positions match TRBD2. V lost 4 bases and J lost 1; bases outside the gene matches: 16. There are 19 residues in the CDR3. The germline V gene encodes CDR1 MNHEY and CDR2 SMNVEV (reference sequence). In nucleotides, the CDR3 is TGTGCCAGCAGTTCGAGTTGGGGGGAGGGTCTTGGATCCTACAATGAGCAGTTCTTC. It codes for CASSSSWGEGLGSYNEQFF.

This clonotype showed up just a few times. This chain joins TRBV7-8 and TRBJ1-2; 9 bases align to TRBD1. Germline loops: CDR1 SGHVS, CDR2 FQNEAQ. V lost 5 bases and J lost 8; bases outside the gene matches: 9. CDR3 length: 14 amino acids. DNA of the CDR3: TGTGCCAGCAGCCCTCGGGACAGGGTCGGGGGCTACACCTTC. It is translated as CASSPRDRVGGYTF. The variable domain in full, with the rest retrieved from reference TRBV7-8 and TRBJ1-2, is GAGVSQSPRYKVAKRGQDVALRCDPISGHVSLFWYQQALGQGPEFLTYFQNEAQLDKSGLPSDRFFAERPEGSVSTLKIQRTQQEDSAVYLCASSPRDRVGGYTFGSGTRLTVV.

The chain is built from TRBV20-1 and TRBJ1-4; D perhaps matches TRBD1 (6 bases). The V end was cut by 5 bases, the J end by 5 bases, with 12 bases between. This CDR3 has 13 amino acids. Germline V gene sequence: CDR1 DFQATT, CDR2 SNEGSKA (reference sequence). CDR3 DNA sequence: TGCAGTGCTGCCAAGGGGGTAAATGAAAAACTGTTTTTT. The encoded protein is CSAAKGVNEKLFF.

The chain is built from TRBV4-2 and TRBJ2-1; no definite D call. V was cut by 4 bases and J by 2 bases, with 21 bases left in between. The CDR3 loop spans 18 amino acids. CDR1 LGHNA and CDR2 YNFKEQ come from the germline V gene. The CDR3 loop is CASSPANAAFFPYNEQFF. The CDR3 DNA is TGTGCCAGCAGCCCAGCCAACGCAGCGTTTTTCCCCTACAATGAGCAGTTCTTC.